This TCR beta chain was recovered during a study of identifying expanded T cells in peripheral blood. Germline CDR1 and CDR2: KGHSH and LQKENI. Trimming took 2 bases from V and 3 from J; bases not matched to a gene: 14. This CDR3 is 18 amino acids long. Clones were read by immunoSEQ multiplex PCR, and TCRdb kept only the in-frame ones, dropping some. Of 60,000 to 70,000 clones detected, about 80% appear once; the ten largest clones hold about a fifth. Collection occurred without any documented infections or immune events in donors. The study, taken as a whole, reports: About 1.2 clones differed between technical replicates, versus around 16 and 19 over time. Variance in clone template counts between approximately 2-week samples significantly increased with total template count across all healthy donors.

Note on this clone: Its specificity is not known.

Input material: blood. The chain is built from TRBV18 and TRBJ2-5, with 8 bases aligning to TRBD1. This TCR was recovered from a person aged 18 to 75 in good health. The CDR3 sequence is CASSPLTLATGAEETQYF. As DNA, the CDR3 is TGTGCCAGCTCACCATTGACGCTCGCGACAGGGGCGGAAGAGACCCAGTACTTC. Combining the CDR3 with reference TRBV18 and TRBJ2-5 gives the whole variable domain NAGVMQNPRHLVRRRGQEARLRCSPMKGHSHVYWYRQLPEEGLKFMVYLQKENIIDESGMPKERFSAEFPKEGPSILRIQQVVRGDSAAYFCASSPLTLATGAEETQYFGPGTRLLVL.